The 28 T cell receptor beta chains in this list originate from one sample, sequenced in a study of blood T cell repertoires in COVID-19. The method was immunoSEQ multiplex PCR; TCRdb's version includes in-frame clones alone and lacks a portion of them. Of hundreds of thousands of clones listed, roughly nine tenths are singletons. Source material: peripheral blood. The receptors derive from a man aged 18 to 35 with COVID-19, enrolled during active disease.

This chain uses TRBV7-9 with TRBJ1-6, with 9 nucleotides matching TRBD1. The CDR3 is 15 amino acids. The trim removed 1 base at V and 14 bases at J, leaving 9 bases unmatched. Germline-derived CDR1 and CDR2 are SEHNR and FQNEAQ (reference sequence). The CDR3 region is CASSLDRTGAATLHF. Written as DNA, the CDR3 is TGTGCCAGCAGCTTAGATCGGACAGGGGCCGCCACCCTCCACTTT. The full variable domain, completed using reference TRBV7-9 and TRBJ1-6, is DTGVSQNPRHKITKRGQNVTFRCDPISEHNRLYWYRQTLGQGPEFLTYFQNEAQLEKSRLLSDRFSAERPKGSFSTLEIQRTEQGDSAMYLCASSLDRTGAATLHFGNGTRLTVT.

The genes are TRBV5-4 and TRBJ2-2, with TRBD1 as a possible D gene (7 bases). CDR1 and CDR2 (germline): SGHNT, YYREEE (reference sequence). The CDR3 is made up of 15 amino acids. V shed 4 bases and J shed 1 base, with 11 bases lying between them. CDR3 bases: TGTGCCAGCAGCGCGGGACAGCTGAACACCGGGGAGCTGTTTTTT. Translated: CASSAGQLNTGELFF.

The CDR3 DNA sequence: TGCGCCAGCAGCCCAGGGACTAGCGGGATCATTTACGAGCAGTACTTC. As protein: CASSPGTSGIIYEQYF. The rearrangement links TRBV5-1 to TRBJ2-7; 13 bases fit TRBD2. Germline CDR1 and CDR2: SGHRS and YFSETQ. This CDR3 is 16 amino acids long. J gave up 4 bases and V 4 bases, and 8 bases lay outside the gene matches.

The gene calls are TRBV3-1 (or the pseudogene TRBV3-2) and TRBJ2-1; D may be TRBD2 (6 bases). Germline CDR1 is LGHDT and CDR2 is YNNKEL (reference sequence). V gave up 0 bases and J gave up 10 bases, with 16 bases separating them. The CDR3 totals 15 residues. The CDR3 DNA sequence: TGTGCCAGCAGCCAAGATCTGAAGCGGGTGGAGGAGCAGTTCTTC. Its protein is CASSQDLKRVEEQFF.

Remarks on this clone: The germline gene is not matched at one end of the junction; a read error may be the cause. The chain uses TRBV11-2 and TRBJ2-7, with 9 nucleotides matching TRBD1. This CDR3 comprises 13 residues. CDR1 is SGHAT, CDR2 FQNNGV, per germline. CDR3 protein: CASSSDRGHEQCF. CDR3 DNA: TGTGCCAGCAGCTCGGACAGGGGCCACGAGCAGTGCTTC.

The chain couples TRBV25-1 to TRBJ2-7, with 11 bases aligning to TRBD2. The CDR3 has 17 residues. Germline CDR1 MGHDK, CDR2 SYGVNS. V trimming: 4 bases; J trimming: 5 bases; junction bases outside the gene matches: 13. CDR3 region: CASSGTGLAVLRNEQYF. Here the CDR3 DNA reads TGTGCCAGCAGTGGAACGGGACTAGCGGTTTTAAGGAACGAGCAGTACTTC.

This clone was counted at least ten times. The V gene is TRBV12-3 or TRBV12-4, the J gene TRBJ1-5; TRBD1 aligns across 7 bases. V lost 5 bases, J lost 5 bases, and 3 bases stayed unmatched. The CDR3 is made up of 13 amino acids. The CDR3 nucleotides are TGTGCCAGCAGTACAGGGGCGGATCAGCCCCAGCATTTT. Its protein product is CASSTGADQPQHF.

The chain combines TRBV12-3 or TRBV12-4 with TRBJ1-1; perhaps TRBD1 as D (6 bases). The CDR3 is 13 residues long. Trimming removed 7 bases at V and 5 bases at J, with 14 bases between. The CDR3 sequence is CASITGGQTEAFF. DNA for the CDR3: TGTGCCAGCATTACGGGGGGGCAGACTGAAGCTTTCTTT.

The chain recombines TRBV7-9 with TRBJ2-5; D perhaps matches TRBD1 (5 bases). The CDR3 is 14 residues long. Germline V gene lookup returns CDR1 SEHNR and CDR2 FQNEAQ (reference sequence). Trimming pared 5 bases from V and 5 bases from J, leaving 15 bases between. The CDR3 nucleotides read TGTGCCAGCAGCCAAAGGTCAGGGCTGGAGACCCAGTACTTC. The encoded protein is CASSQRSGLETQYF.

The rearrangement joins TRBV11-2 to TRBJ2-7, with 8 positions matching TRBD1. V lost 4 bases to trimming and J lost 2 bases; unmatched junction nucleotides: 4. The CDR3 covers 14 residues. Germline CDR1 and CDR2: SGHAT and FQNNGV. The CDR3 region is CASSWTGSAYEQYF. The CDR3 region has the DNA TGTGCCAGCAGCTGGACAGGGTCTGCCTACGAGCAGTACTTC.

The chain is built from TRBV6-4 and TRBJ1-1, with a tentative D call TRBD1 (5 bases). Germline V gene lookup returns CDR1 MRHNA and CDR2 SNTAGT. Trimming shortened V by 5 bases and J by 1 base, and 8 bases separated the two germline ends. CDR3 length: 13 residues. The CDR3 DNA reads TGTGCCAGCAGTTCCAGGGAGAACACTGAAGCTTTCTTT. This codes for CASSSRENTEAFF.

The rearrangement joins TRBV5-5 to TRBJ2-1; 8 bases are shared with TRBD1. This CDR3 contains 16 residues. Trimming at V came to 0 bases and at J to 4 bases, leaving 6 bases not matched to a gene. Germline V gene data show CDR1 as SGHKS and CDR2 as YYEKEE (reference sequence). CDR3 DNA: TGTGCCAGCAGCTTGGTGGGGACAGGACCGTACAATGAGCAGTTCTTC. Translated, it gives CASSLVGTGPYNEQFF.

The chain links TRBV15 to TRBJ1-3; TRBD1 might be the D (5 bases). The germline gives CDR1 LNHNV, CDR2 YYDKDF (reference sequence). Trimming cost V 4 bases and J 2 bases, with 12 bases left between them. This CDR3 region has 15 residues. The CDR3 nucleotides are TGTGCCACCAGCATACAAAGGGGAACTGGAAACACCATATATTTT. Its protein is CATSIQRGTGNTIYF.

This chain uses TRBV30 with TRBJ2-3; possibly TRBD1 for D (6 bases). The length of the CDR3 is 14 residues. Germline-derived CDR1 and CDR2 are GTSNPN and SVGIG (reference sequence). Between the trimmed V and J ends, which lost 4 bases and 2 bases, there was a span of 13 bases. The CDR3 DNA follows: TGTGCCTGGAAGGTGGGACACAACACAGATACGCAGTATTTT. It translates to CAWKVGHNTDTQYF.

The chain recombines TRBV14 with TRBJ2-1, with 7 positions matching TRBD1. Germline values: CDR1 SGHDN, CDR2 FVKESK. The CDR3 consists of 18 residues. Unmatched junction bases numbered 11, after V lost 1 base and J lost 2 bases. The CDR3 DNA sequence: TGTGCCAGCAGCCAAGTCAAAGGGGGCAGATTCGCCTACAATGAGCAGTTCTTC. Protein: CASSQVKGGRFAYNEQFF.

This rearrangement joins TRBV29-1 to TRBJ1-1, with D hard to call. The CDR3 spans 12 residues. CDR1 is SQVTM, CDR2 ANQGSEA, per germline. Trimming pared 0 bases from V and 10 bases from J, leaving 12 bases between. DNA for the CDR3: TGCAGCGTTGAAGATCTAGGCCCGGGAGCTTTCTTT. It yields the protein CSVEDLGPGAFF.

The V call is TRBV24-1, the J call TRBJ1-1, with D tentatively TRBD1 (5 bases). CDR3 length equals 13 residues. Germline CDR1 is KGHDR and CDR2 is SFDVKD. V lost 4 bases and J 4 bases, leaving 9 bases between the germline ends. The CDR3 protein is CATSEGGGTEAFF. The CDR3 nucleotides are TGTGCCACCAGTGAGGGGGGAGGCACTGAAGCTTTCTTT.

The chain carries TRBV5-1 and TRBJ2-3; 11 nucleotides agree with TRBD1. The CDR3 is made up of 15 amino acids. CDR1 and CDR2 (germline): SGHRS, YFSETQ. With V trimmed by 2 bases and J by 7 bases, 6 bases remained unmatched. CDR3 DNA sequence: TGCGCCAGCAGCTTCAACCGGACAGGGGGCTATACGCAGTATTTT. Translating gives CASSFNRTGGYTQYF.

Only a few counts were recorded for this clone. The gene calls are TRBV6-2 or TRBV6-3 and TRBJ1-6, with D uncertain. CDR1 is MNHEY, CDR2 SVGEGT, per germline. The CDR3 contains 17 residues. V lost 5 bases to trimming and J lost 0 bases, with 14 bases between them. CDR3 sequence reads: CASSPPSGSSYNSPLHF. In DNA, the CDR3 is TGTGCCAGCAGTCCCCCCTCCGGGAGCTCCTATAATTCACCCCTCCACTTT.

The rearrangement uses TRBV12-5 and TRBJ2-1; 9 bases are shared with TRBD1. Germline V gene lookup returns CDR1 LGHNT and CDR2 FRNRAP. This CDR3 region has 15 residues. The V and J ends lost 2 bases and 12 bases, in that order; junction bases with no gene match: 11. CDR3 region: CASGLSGTGSSGQFF. CDR3 coding DNA: TGTGCTAGTGGTTTGTCCGGGACAGGGTCCTCTGGGCAGTTCTTC.

The chain joins TRBV6-5 to TRBJ2-2; 7 bases line up with TRBD1. This CDR3 has 15 amino acids. V shed 6 bases and J 2 bases; nucleotides not matched to a gene: 6. Germline V gene lookup returns CDR1 MNHEY and CDR2 SVGAGI. Here the CDR3 DNA reads TGTGCCAGCAGCGCTACAGGGGTCAACACCGGGGAGCTGTTTTTT. The encoded protein is CASSATGVNTGELFF.

This chain uses TRBV7-9 with TRBJ2-1, with 12 bases identical to TRBD2. This CDR3 region has 17 residues. The V segment lost 5 bases and the J segment 6 bases; nucleotides outside the gene matches: 11. In germline, CDR1 is SEHNR, CDR2 FQNEAQ (reference sequence). CDR3 sequence: CASSPRGTSGPFNEQFF. CDR3 nucleotide sequence: TGTGCCAGCAGCCCTAGAGGGACTAGCGGGCCTTTCAATGAGCAGTTCTTC.

The V gene is TRBV18, the J gene TRBJ1-2; no definite D call. Germline values: CDR1 KGHSH, CDR2 LQKENI. The V end lost 3 bases, the J end lost 6 bases, and 11 bases lay between the germline ends. The CDR3 loop spans 13 amino acids. Written as DNA, the CDR3 is TGTGCCAGCTCACCCCGTGCCCGAGATGGCTACACCTTC. This encodes CASSPRARDGYTF.

This clone was observed once. This chain connects TRBV15 to TRBJ2-7; 7 positions agree with TRBD1. This CDR3 region has 15 residues. V lost 0 bases and J lost 0; bases outside the gene matches: 2. Per the germline V gene, CDR1 is LNHNV and CDR2 is YYDKDF (reference sequence). CDR3 nucleotides: TGTGCCACCAGCAGAGAGGGGGACAGCTCCTACGAGCAGTACTTC. Translation gives CATSREGDSSYEQYF.

The chain employs TRBV6-5 and TRBJ1-6; D not resolved. Trimming took 8 bases from V and 11 from J, leaving 19 bases between them. There are 14 residues in the CDR3. Germline V gene lookup returns CDR1 MNHEY and CDR2 SVGAGI. The CDR3 here is CASDGLEGVTPLHF. The CDR3 DNA reads as TGTGCCAGCGATGGGTTGGAGGGCGTCACACCCCTCCACTTT.

The rearrangement links TRBV19 to TRBJ1-6; D possibly corresponds to TRBD1 (6 bases). There are 15 residues in the CDR3. The V and J ends lost 5 bases and 8 bases respectively, with 16 bases between them. The germline V gene encodes CDR1 LNHDA and CDR2 SQIVND (reference sequence). DNA for the CDR3: TGTGCCAGTAGTCTACGGACGGGACAAGATTCACCCCTCCACTTT. Translating it yields CASSLRTGQDSPLHF.

The genes are TRBV5-1 and TRBJ2-1; 10 nucleotides agree with TRBD2. Germline CDR1 reads SGHRS; CDR2 reads YFSETQ. J lost 2 bases, V lost 0 bases, and 2 bases had no gene match. CDR3 size: 16 residues. The CDR3 is CASSLVGLAAYNEQFF. In DNA, the CDR3 is TGCGCCAGCAGCTTGGTTGGACTAGCGGCCTACAATGAGCAGTTCTTC.

The chain is built from TRBV6-6 and TRBJ1-1; weak D call: TRBD1 (6 bases). Germline lookup yields CDR1 MNHNY and CDR2 SVGAGI (reference sequence). The V and J ends lost 4 bases and 7 bases respectively, with 13 bases between them. The CDR3 is 13 amino acids. CDR3 DNA: TGTGCCAGCAGTTTGCCAGGGGTCAATGAAGCTTTCTTT. Amino acids: CASSLPGVNEAFF.